The 28 T cell receptor beta chains below were found in one sample sequenced in a study of T cell repertoires in cytomegalovirus infection. TCRdb re-called the reads with MiXCR, one entry per CDR3 protein. The sample includes some 700,000 distinct CDR3 sequences, about a third of them seen just once. Sequencing was carried out using PBMCs. The receptors derive from a human donor in good health (CMV status not recorded). Some clones in this sample may be carry-over from other donors' samples.

Many counts were recorded for this clonotype. J is TRBJ2-1 and V is TRBV7-3; 9 positions agree with TRBD2. The CDR3 is 14 amino acids. Germline assignment: CDR1 SGHTA and CDR2 FQGTGA. With V trimmed by 1 base and J by 5 bases, 0 bases remained unmatched. CDR3 nucleotides: TGTGCCAGCAGCTTAAGCGGGGGGGACAATGAGCAGTTCTTC. This gives the protein CASSLSGGDNEQFF.

The CDR3 DNA follows: TGCGCCAGCAGCCGATCGGGTGGTGGGGGCTCAAGCGAGCAGTACTTC. This translates into CASSRSGGGGSSEQYF. The rearrangement links TRBV5-1 to TRBJ2-7, with D perhaps matching TRBD1 (6 bases). This CDR3 contains 16 residues. Trimming took off 4 bases at V and 6 bases at J, with 23 bases between the two ends. Germline CDR1 and CDR2: SGHRS and YFSETQ.

The V call is TRBV28, the J call TRBJ1-6; D is uncertain. V was clipped by 6 bases and J by 4 bases, with 10 bases between them. CDR1 MDHEN and CDR2 SYDVKM come from the germline V gene. The CDR3 runs 14 residues. The CDR3 nucleotides are TGTGCCAGCAGGTCAGGAGATTATAATTCACCCCTCCACTTT. Translated: CASRSGDYNSPLHF.

The chain recombines TRBV7-9 with TRBJ2-1; 7 positions agree with TRBD2. CDR1 and CDR2 from the germline V gene are SEHNR and FQNEAQ (reference sequence). Trimming cost V 7 bases and J 3 bases; bases outside gene matches: 6. The CDR3 length is 14 residues. The CDR3 DNA sequence: TGTGCCAGCATTGGGGCGGGAGTCTACAATGAGCAGTTCTTC. Amino acids: CASIGAGVYNEQFF.

This clonotype was seen only a few times. The genes are TRBV7-9 and TRBJ1-2, with unresolved D. CDR1 is SEHNR, CDR2 FQNEAQ, per germline (reference sequence). The ends were cut back, 5 bases at V and 0 bases at J, with 4 bases in the middle. The CDR3 sequence is 12 residues long. The CDR3 sequence: CASSGANYGYTF. The CDR3 bases are TGTGCCAGCAGCGGTGCTAACTATGGCTACACCTTC.

Regarding this clonotype: No conserved phenylalanine or tryptophan ends this CDR3, so it is likely a read error. The genes are TRBV28 and TRBJ2-1, with 8 bases that match TRBD1. The V and J ends lost 5 bases and 0 bases, in that order; junction bases with no gene match: 9. The CDR3 runs 17 residues. Looked up from germline, CDR1 is MDHEN and CDR2 is SYDVKM. For the CDR3, the DNA is TGTGCCAGCAGTACCGGACAGGGCCTACGCTCCTACAATGAGCAGTTCTTA. This sequence encodes CASSTGQGLRSYNEQFL.

The chain has TRBV11-2 and TRBJ2-7; D possibly corresponds to TRBD2 (5 bases). Trimming shortened V by 4 bases and J by 4 bases, and 20 bases separated the two germline ends. CDR1 is SGHAT and CDR2 is FQNNGV in the germline V gene. This CDR3 contains 16 residues. CDR3 region: CASSSPTEVHLYEQYF. Here the CDR3 DNA reads TGTGCCAGCAGCTCGCCGACGGAGGTCCACCTTTACGAGCAGTACTTC.

This clonotype was seen a few times. The genes are TRBV18 and TRBJ1-1; 7 bases match TRBD1. The trim removed 4 bases at V and 4 bases at J, leaving 3 bases unmatched. Germline V gene data show CDR1 as KGHSH and CDR2 as LQKENI. This CDR3 has 13 amino acids. CDR3 amino acids: CASSQGQSTEAFF. The CDR3 DNA follows: TGTGCCAGCTCACAGGGACAGTCCACTGAAGCTTTCTTT.

Notes on this clonotype: This CDR3 is missing its conserved last phenylalanine or tryptophan, likely due to a read error. CDR3 sequence reads: CASSLGRVPRDEQFL. CDR3 nucleotides: TGTGCCAGCAGCTTAGGGCGGGTCCCCCGGGATGAGCAGTTCTTA. The chain links TRBV7-6 to TRBJ2-1, with D possibly TRBD2 on 5 matching bases. This CDR3 has 15 residues. V lost 1 base to trimming and J lost 8 bases, with 15 bases between them. From germline, CDR1 is SGHVS and CDR2 FNYEAQ.

This clonotype appeared many times. The genes are TRBV7-2 and TRBJ2-7; 9 nucleotides align to TRBD2. V dropped 4 bases and J dropped 4; count of bases not matched to a gene: 8. The germline gives CDR1 SGHTA, CDR2 FQGNSA. The CDR3 extends over 15 amino acids. In nucleotides, the CDR3 is TGTGCCAGCAGCTCTGTAGCGGGAGTGACGTACGAGCAGTACTTC. Amino acid sequence: CASSSVAGVTYEQYF.

The chain couples TRBV7-8 to TRBJ2-5; D not resolved. Germline assignment: CDR1 SGHVS and CDR2 FQNEAQ. Trimming left V 3 bases short and J 0 bases short, with 11 bases between. This CDR3 comprises 15 residues. The CDR3 loop reads CASSLGRMYQETQYF. The DNA of the CDR3 is TGTGCCAGCAGCTTGGGCAGGATGTACCAAGAGACCCAGTACTTC.

V gene TRBV10-3 combines with J gene TRBJ1-5; D is ambiguous. CDR3 size: 16 residues. Germline V gene lookup returns CDR1 ENHRY and CDR2 SYGVKD. Between the trimmed V and J ends, which lost 2 bases and 2 bases, there was a span of 13 bases. The CDR3 reads CAISELVGRGNQPQHF. CDR3 DNA sequence: TGTGCCATCAGTGAGCTCGTAGGGAGGGGCAATCAGCCCCAGCATTTT.

The CDR3 DNA reads TGCGCCAGCAGGTTGGGGATCTACAATGAGCAGTTCTTC. As protein: CASRLGIYNEQFF. The V call is TRBV4-1, the J call TRBJ2-1, with D uncertain. Germline V lookup: CDR1 MGHRA, CDR2 YSYEKL. This CDR3 has 13 amino acids. Trimming took 6 bases from V and 3 from J, leaving 9 bases between them.

This chain links TRBV19 with TRBJ2-1; no reliable D call. Per germline, CDR1 LNHDA and CDR2 SQIVND (reference sequence). The CDR3 has 15 amino acids. V was clipped by 1 base and J by 2 bases, with 9 bases between them. Here the CDR3 DNA reads TGTGCCAGTAGTATAGGGGCCGGAACCTACAATGAGCAGTTCTTC. It yields the protein CASSIGAGTYNEQFF.

This clonotype was picked up many times. The gene calls are TRBV7-2 and TRBJ2-7, with a weak D call TRBD2 (5 bases). The germline V and J ends were trimmed by 4 bases and 7 bases, with 11 bases remaining between them. The CDR3 has 12 residues. Germline lookup yields CDR1 SGHTA and CDR2 FQGNSA. CDR3 nucleotide sequence: TGTGCCAGCAGCTCCGATAAGCGGGAGCAGTACTTC. Translation: CASSSDKREQYF.

The chain combines TRBV28 with TRBJ1-5; D is possibly TRBD1 (5 bases). Trimming left V 2 bases short and J 5 bases short, with 10 bases between. Germline assignment: CDR1 MDHEN and CDR2 SYDVKM. This CDR3 is 14 amino acids long. DNA of the CDR3: TGTGCCAGCAGTTTAGTCAGGGCCGATCAGCCCCAGCATTTT. It codes for CASSLVRADQPQHF.

This sequence joins TRBV2 and TRBJ2-1, with 13 bases identical to TRBD2. Germline V gene lookup returns CDR1 SNHLY and CDR2 FYNNEI. J was trimmed by 4 bases and V by 11 bases; bases with no gene match: 14. This CDR3 has 17 amino acids. The CDR3 here is CAGPTSGRANFYNEQFF. CDR3 DNA sequence: TGTGCCGGCCCAACTAGCGGGAGGGCCAATTTTTACAATGAGCAGTTCTTC.

V and J are TRBV5-8 and TRBJ2-2; D ambiguous. The germline V and J ends were trimmed by 4 bases and 0 bases, with 10 bases remaining between them. Germline assignment: CDR1 SGHTS and CDR2 YDEGEE. The CDR3 is 15 amino acids. CDR3 sequence reads: CASSRNYANTGELFF. The CDR3 bases are TGTGCCAGCAGCAGAAACTACGCGAACACCGGGGAGCTGTTTTTT.

The gene calls are TRBV6-2 or TRBV6-3 and TRBJ1-2; weak D call: TRBD1 (6 bases). Deletions cut 6 bases from V and 6 bases from J, with 17 bases between. The CDR3 spans 14 residues. CDR1 is MNHEY, CDR2 SVGEGT, per germline. CDR3 region: CASSQPTTGHGYTF. The CDR3 bases are TGTGCCAGCAGCCAACCGACGACAGGACATGGCTACACCTTC.

The V and J genes are TRBV20-1 and TRBJ2-5, with D hard to call. CDR1 and CDR2 (germline): DFQATT, SNEGSKA (reference sequence). Trimming pared 6 bases from V and 5 bases from J, leaving 10 bases between. The CDR3 runs 11 residues. The CDR3 here is CSAPLRETQYF. The CDR3 DNA reads as TGCAGTGCACCACTTAGGGAGACCCAGTACTTC.

This clonotype was found many times. V and J are TRBV11-2 and TRBJ1-4, with a possible D match to TRBD1 (6 bases). The CDR3 sequence is 22 residues long. With 0 bases removed from V and 0 bases from J, the gap between germline ends came to 26 bases. From germline, CDR1 is SGHAT and CDR2 FQNNGV. CDR3 DNA: TGTGCCAGCAGCTTAGATTACAACCCGAGGAGGGGGGGCGGTGCAACTAATGAAAAACTGTTTTTT. Translated, it gives CASSLDYNPRRGGGATNEKLFF.

This rearrangement joins TRBV2 to TRBJ1-1; 10 bases are a match to TRBD1. This CDR3 is 15 amino acids long. Germline lookup yields CDR1 SNHLY and CDR2 FYNNEI. Losses at the gene ends were 9 bases for V and 1 base for J; bases not matched to a gene: 8. CDR3 sequence (DNA): TGTGCCAGTCCGGACAGGGGGAAATCGAACACTGAAGCTTTCTTT. It specifies CASPDRGKSNTEAFF.

This chain uses TRBV5-5 with TRBJ1-1, with D perhaps TRBD1 (5 bases). The V gene lost 0 bases and the J gene lost 0 bases, with 12 bases spanning the gap. CDR1 and CDR2 from the germline V gene are SGHKS and YYEKEE (reference sequence). The CDR3 sequence is 16 residues long. The CDR3 reads CASSLGGGAMNTEAFF. The CDR3 bases are TGTGCCAGCAGCTTGGGGGGGGGAGCGATGAACACTGAAGCTTTCTTT.

The chain has TRBV28 and TRBJ2-7; TRBD1 is a possible D gene (5 bases). CDR3 length: 16 residues. Trimming cost V 3 bases and J 5 bases, with 20 bases left between them. CDR1 is MDHEN, CDR2 SYDVKM, per germline. The CDR3: CASSFPLFQAGNEQYF. As DNA, the CDR3 is TGTGCCAGCAGTTTTCCCCTTTTTCAGGCAGGGAACGAGCAGTACTTC.

This clonotype has just a few counts. The rearrangement links TRBV6-5 to TRBJ2-1; possible D gene TRBD2, 6 bases. V was shortened by 2 bases and J by 6 bases, with 8 bases between the two germline ends. Germline V gives CDR1 MNHEY, CDR2 SVGAGI. The CDR3 covers 13 residues. In DNA form, the CDR3 reads TGTGCCAGCAGTTACGCGGGAACCAATGAGCAGTTCTTC. It specifies CASSYAGTNEQFF.

V is TRBV20-1 and J is TRBJ2-7; 11 positions match TRBD2. CDR1 is DFQATT, CDR2 SNEGSKA, per germline (reference sequence). The CDR3 is made up of 15 amino acids. The J segment lost 7 bases and the V segment lost 1 base, leaving 9 bases of the junction unmatched. The CDR3 region is CSARVRASGRREQYF. As DNA, the CDR3 is TGCAGTGCTAGAGTTAGGGCTAGCGGGAGGAGGGAGCAGTACTTC.

The chain is built from TRBV28 and TRBJ1-5; D gene ambiguous. V shed 10 bases and J shed 7 bases, with 17 bases lying between them. The CDR3 is 13 amino acids. In germline, CDR1 is MDHEN, CDR2 SYDVKM. CDR3 sequence (DNA): TGTGCCACCTTGACCAGAAGTGAGCAGCCCCAGCATTTT. Translating gives CATLTRSEQPQHF.

As for this clonotype: This is likely a read error, given that the CDR3 carries no conserved phenylalanine or tryptophan at its end. The chain employs TRBV7-2 and TRBJ2-5; no clear D gene. Germline V CDR1 and CDR2: SGHTA, FQGNSA. This CDR3 spans 14 amino acids. The germline V and J ends were trimmed by 5 bases and 5 bases, with 15 bases remaining between them. The CDR3 loop is CASSPPHRGETQYL. CDR3 bases: TGTGCCAGCAGCCCCCCCCATCGAGGCGAGACCCAGTACTTA.